The 26 T cell receptor beta chains in this list originate from one sample, sequenced in a study of PD-1 blockade in classical Hodgkin lymphoma (dated by TCRdb to the early 2020s). The label giving this sample's time point can be read as: cycle 2 day 1 (C2D1) of nivolumab. All trial patients had relapsed after autologous stem cell transplantation, with cohorts A, B and C differing in prior brentuximab vedotin exposure. To prepare the library, the immunoSEQ multiplex PCR assay was applied. Entries here come from immuneACCESS through TCRdb and include only in-frame sequences with V and J called. Some clones fail to appear in such tables; in the studies checked, an unresolved V gene covers under half of the shortfall, and the cause of the remainder is unknown. The sample table holds 15,000 to 20,000 clones, of which roughly 83% were seen once. The top ten clones comprise 18% of the sample. Specimen: peripheral blood mononuclear cells (PBMCs), collected before the second cycle of nivolumab. All receptors derive from a human donor with classical Hodgkin lymphoma.

This chain joins TRBV7-9 and TRBJ1-1; 9 nucleotides line up with TRBD1. Germline CDR1 SEHNR, CDR2 FQNEAQ (reference sequence). The trim removed 7 bases at V and 5 bases at J, leaving 11 bases unmatched. This CDR3 contains 15 residues. CDR3 coding DNA: TGTGCCAGCACCCGGGACAGGGTGGATCGGACTGAAGCTTTCTTT. Encoded protein: CASTRDRVDRTEAFF.

The chain combines TRBV28 with TRBJ2-5; a possible D gene is TRBD2 (5 bases). CDR3 size: 15 residues. Germline loops: CDR1 MDHEN, CDR2 SYDVKM. The ends were cut back, 4 bases at V and 2 bases at J, with 14 bases in the middle. CDR3 in amino acids: CASSSHREKQETQYF. CDR3 sequence (DNA): TGTGCCAGCAGTTCCCACCGGGAAAAACAAGAGACCCAGTACTTC.

The V gene is TRBV5-1, the J gene TRBJ1-4; 9 bases are a match to TRBD1. The length of the CDR3 is 18 residues. V was pared by 9 bases and J by 8 bases, with 23 bases of the junction left unmatched. The germline gives CDR1 SGHRS, CDR2 YFSETQ. Here the CDR3 DNA reads TGCGCCACCGAGAGCCTTACAGGGGGCCCTAAAGGCAGGGAAAAACTGTTTTTT. This encodes CATESLTGGPKGREKLFF.

The chain combines TRBV28 with TRBJ2-5, with 12 bases matching TRBD2. CDR1 MDHEN and CDR2 SYDVKM come from the germline V gene. J was trimmed by 5 bases and V by 5 bases; bases with no gene match: 15. The CDR3 has 18 amino acids. CDR3 in DNA: TGTGCCAGCAGTGGATCCACCCTTGGTCTAGCGGGAGGGGAGACCCAGTACTTC. It codes for CASSGSTLGLAGGETQYF.

CDR3 in amino acids: CASSQQGNLEAFF. The CDR3 DNA reads TGTGCCAGCAGCCAGCAGGGGAATTTGGAAGCTTTCTTT. The chain employs TRBV7-9 and TRBJ1-1, with D maybe TRBD1 (6 bases). V was cut by 5 bases and J by 8 bases, with 15 bases left in between. Germline V gene lookup returns CDR1 SEHNR and CDR2 FQNEAQ (reference sequence). The CDR3 runs to 13 residues.

The chain is built from TRBV10-1 and TRBJ2-7, with TRBD1 matching 12 bases. The CDR3 runs to 15 residues. The germline gives CDR1 WNHNN, CDR2 SYGVQD (reference sequence). J gave up 2 bases and V 4 bases, and 3 bases lay outside the gene matches. The CDR3 DNA sequence: TGCGCCAGCAGTGGAGGGACAGGGGGCCCCTACGAGCAGTACTTC. Translation: CASSGGTGGPYEQYF.

The chain recombines TRBV9 with TRBJ1-5, with a possible D match to TRBD1 (6 bases). The CDR3 length is 16 residues. Germline V CDR1 and CDR2: SGDLS, YYNGEE. The V end was cut by 2 bases, the J end by 4 bases, with 16 bases between. CDR3: CASSVGGTSDNQPQHF. The CDR3 region has the DNA TGTGCCAGCAGCGTGGGAGGGACATCCGATAATCAGCCCCAGCATTTT. Complete variable domain (other parts from reference TRBV9 and TRBJ1-5): DSGVTQTPKHLITATGQRVTLRCSPRSGDLSVYWYQQSLDQGLQFLIQYYNGEERAKGNILERFSAQQFPDLHSELNLSSLELGDSALYFCASSVGGTSDNQPQHFGDGTRLSIL.

The chain uses TRBV5-1 and TRBJ1-5; D unresolved. V was shortened by 1 base and J by 4 bases, with 12 bases between the two germline ends. The CDR3 runs to 15 residues. CDR1 and CDR2 from the germline V gene are SGHRS and YFSETQ. The CDR3, as DNA: TGCGCCAGCAGCTTGTTGCCGGGAAATAATCAGCCCCAGCATTTT. It is translated as CASSLLPGNNQPQHF. The variable domain in full, completed from reference TRBV5-1 and TRBJ1-5, reads KAGVTQTPRYLIKTRGQQVTLSCSPISGHRSVSWYQQTPGQGLQFLFEYFSETQRNKGNFPGRFSGRQFSNSRSEMNVSTLELGDSALYLCASSLLPGNNQPQHFGDGTRLSIL.

This sequence joins TRBV6-5 and TRBJ1-1; TRBD1 matches 8 bases. The germline V gene encodes CDR1 MNHEY and CDR2 SVGAGI. J gave up 8 bases and V 5 bases, and 10 bases lay outside the gene matches. CDR3 length equals 14 residues. CDR3 sequence: CASSQQGGHSEAFF. In DNA, the CDR3 is TGTGCCAGCAGTCAACAGGGGGGCCATTCCGAAGCTTTCTTT.

The CDR3 DNA reads TGTGCCAGCAGCTTAGCCCCCAGCAGTAACTATGGCTACACCTTC. The encoded protein is CASSLAPSSNYGYTF. The V gene is TRBV11-2, the J gene TRBJ1-2; D is undetermined. This CDR3 spans 15 amino acids. Germline-derived CDR1 and CDR2 are SGHAT and FQNNGV. V gave up 1 base and J gave up 1 base, with 10 bases separating them.

The chain links TRBV2 to TRBJ2-7; D is unclear. Germline lookup yields CDR1 SNHLY and CDR2 FYNNEI. The CDR3 totals 12 residues. Trimming left V 0 bases short and J 5 bases short, with 5 bases between. The CDR3 loop is CASSEAPHEQYF. CDR3 nucleotides: TGTGCCAGCAGTGAAGCGCCCCACGAGCAGTACTTC.

V gene TRBV19 combines with J gene TRBJ1-1, with TRBD1 identical over 7 bases. V lost 4 bases and J lost 5; bases outside the gene matches: 4. The CDR3 has 13 amino acids. Germline CDR1 is LNHDA and CDR2 is SQIVND (reference sequence). The CDR3 spells CASSKTGRTEAFF. As DNA, the CDR3 is TGTGCCAGTAGTAAGACAGGGAGAACTGAAGCTTTCTTT.

The chain carries TRBV7-2 and TRBJ1-2, with D hard to call. The CDR3 is made up of 15 amino acids. CDR1 SGHTA and CDR2 FQGNSA come from the germline V gene. V lost 0 bases to trimming and J lost 1 base, with 9 bases between them. The CDR3 here is CASSLAKWGNYGYTF. As DNA, the CDR3 is TGTGCCAGCAGCTTAGCGAAGTGGGGTAACTATGGCTACACCTTC.

The rearrangement uses TRBV11-2 and TRBJ2-3; D assignment may be TRBD1 or TRBD2 (5 bases each). Germline CDR1 reads SGHAT; CDR2 reads FQNNGV. This CDR3 is built from 17 residues. Trimming took 1 base from V and 2 from J, leaving 16 bases between them. The CDR3 loop is CASSLVGTELDTDTQYF. The CDR3 DNA is TGTGCCAGCAGCTTAGTTGGGACGGAGTTAGACACAGATACGCAGTATTTT.

The CDR3 sequence is CASSPRGGGIAKNIQYF. As DNA, the CDR3 is TGTGCCAGTAGTCCCCGGGGAGGGGGTATTGCCAAAAACATTCAGTACTTC. The J gene is TRBJ2-4, the V gene TRBV19, with a possible D match to TRBD2 (7 bases). The CDR3 has 17 amino acids. V gave up 5 bases and J gave up 1 base, with 18 bases separating them. The germline gives CDR1 LNHDA, CDR2 SQIVND (reference sequence).

This chain connects TRBV10-3 to TRBJ2-5, with D unclear. There are 11 residues in the CDR3. CDR1 ENHRY and CDR2 SYGVKD come from the germline V gene. The V gene lost 9 bases and the J gene lost 2 bases, with 7 bases spanning the gap. The CDR3 region has the DNA TGTGCCATGGGGATGCAAGAGACCCAGTACTTC. Translating it yields CAMGMQETQYF.

This chain uses TRBV28 with TRBJ2-1; the match to TRBD2 covers 14 bases. The V and J ends lost 3 bases and 4 bases, in that order; junction bases with no gene match: 8. This CDR3 region has 18 residues. The germline V gene encodes CDR1 MDHEN and CDR2 SYDVKM. The chain's CDR3 is CASSFGGLAGAKYNEQFF. The CDR3 nucleotides read TGTGCCAGCAGTTTCGGGGGACTAGCGGGAGCGAAGTACAATGAGCAGTTCTTC.

The chain is built from TRBV19 and TRBJ1-1, with D perhaps matching TRBD1 (5 bases). The CDR3 is made up of 13 amino acids. Germline V gene lookup returns CDR1 LNHDA and CDR2 SQIVND (reference sequence). V was cut by 5 bases and J by 1 base, with 8 bases left in between. The CDR3 DNA reads TGTGCCAGTAGTGGGGGGGGGAACACTGAAGCTTTCTTT. Its protein is CASSGGGNTEAFF.

The rearrangement uses TRBV29-1 and TRBJ2-3; D ambiguous. CDR1 is SQVTM and CDR2 is ANQGSEA in the germline V gene. There are 13 residues in the CDR3. The V end was cut by 5 bases, the J end by 6 bases, with 15 bases between. This CDR3 is CSVSLSLGDTQYF. As DNA, the CDR3 is TGCAGCGTTTCACTTAGCCTCGGGGATACGCAGTATTTT.

This clone was seen once. The chain joins TRBV10-3 to TRBJ2-4, with D unresolved. V lost 3 bases, J lost 7 bases, and 4 bases lay in between. The germline V gene encodes CDR1 ENHRY and CDR2 SYGVKD. This CDR3 region has 11 residues. The CDR3 spells CAISEQNIQYF. The CDR3 bases are TGTGCCATCAGTGAACAGAACATTCAGTACTTC.

This sequence joins TRBV5-6 and TRBJ2-5; D uncertain. This CDR3 comprises 16 residues. The germline V gene has CDR1 SGHDT and CDR2 YYEEEE. V lost 0 bases, J lost 3 bases, and 15 bases lay in between. CDR3 amino acids: CASSLELEGGEETQYF. In DNA, the CDR3 is TGTGCCAGCAGCTTGGAGTTGGAAGGCGGTGAAGAGACCCAGTACTTC.

This clone was counted a single time. The chain links TRBV2 to TRBJ2-7; D assignment may be TRBD1 or TRBD2 (5 bases each). The V end was cut by 7 bases, the J end by 1 base, with 11 bases between. The CDR3 consists of 13 residues. Germline-derived CDR1 and CDR2 are SNHLY and FYNNEI. The CDR3 sequence is CASNGAFSYEQYF. The CDR3 DNA follows: TGTGCCAGCAACGGGGCATTTTCCTACGAGCAGTACTTC.

This clone turned up a few times. V is TRBV6-6 and J is TRBJ2-1, with 9 bases fitting TRBD2. The CDR3 contains 14 residues. V lost 2 bases, J lost 9 bases, and 5 bases stayed unmatched. The germline V gene has CDR1 MNHNY and CDR2 SVGAGI (reference sequence). CDR3 DNA: TGTGCCAGCAGTTACGCGGGACTAGCCTCTGAGCAGTTCTTC. Protein sequence: CASSYAGLASEQFF.

The chain carries TRBV19 and TRBJ2-6; maybe TRBD2 (6 bases). CDR1 is LNHDA, CDR2 SQIVND, per germline (reference sequence). CDR3 length: 15 residues. V was pared by 3 bases and J by 0 bases, with 6 bases between. Written as DNA, the CDR3 is TGTGCCAGTAGTATCGGGAGCTCTGGGGCCAACGTCCTGACTTTC. Translated, it gives CASSIGSSGANVLTF.

The V gene is TRBV19, the J gene TRBJ2-7, with unresolved D. V was trimmed by 5 bases and J by 3 bases, leaving 5 bases between them. The CDR3 is 11 residues long. Germline CDR1 LNHDA, CDR2 SQIVND (reference sequence). In DNA form, the CDR3 reads TGTGCCAGTAGTGGATACTACGAGCAGTACTTC. Its protein product is CASSGYYEQYF.

The chain couples TRBV11-3 to TRBJ2-7; D possibly corresponds to TRBD1 (6 bases). Germline V gene sequence: CDR1 SGHNT, CDR2 YENEEA. Trimming shortened V by 9 bases and J by 4 bases, and 16 bases separated the two germline ends. CDR3 size: 13 residues. DNA of the CDR3: TGTGCCAGTTCCGGGACAAGAAAGTACGAGCAGTACTTC. It encodes CASSGTRKYEQYF.